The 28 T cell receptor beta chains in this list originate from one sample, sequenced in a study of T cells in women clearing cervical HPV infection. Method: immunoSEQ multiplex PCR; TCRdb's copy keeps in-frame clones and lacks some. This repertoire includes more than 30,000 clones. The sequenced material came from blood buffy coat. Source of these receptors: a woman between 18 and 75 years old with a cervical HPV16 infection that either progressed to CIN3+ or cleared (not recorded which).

The CDR3 spells CASSRRRSGDTYTF. Partial CDR3 DNA: TGTGCCAGCAGTCGCCGCCGGAGCGGAGATACC. The V call is TRBV6-2 or TRBV6-3, the J call TRBJ1-2; D gene ambiguous. The read halts 3 residues ahead of the CDR3 end, with the missing end drawn from the germline J gene. Germline assignment: CDR1 MNHEY and CDR2 SVGEGT. CDR3 length: 14 residues.

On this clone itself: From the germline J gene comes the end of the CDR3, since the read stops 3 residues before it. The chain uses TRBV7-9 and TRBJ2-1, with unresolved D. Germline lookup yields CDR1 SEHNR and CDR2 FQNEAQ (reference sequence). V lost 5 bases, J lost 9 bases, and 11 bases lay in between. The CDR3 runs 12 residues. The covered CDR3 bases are TGTGCCAGCAGCCAACTAACTTTTGAG. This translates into CASSQLTFE. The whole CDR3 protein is CASSQLTFEQFF.

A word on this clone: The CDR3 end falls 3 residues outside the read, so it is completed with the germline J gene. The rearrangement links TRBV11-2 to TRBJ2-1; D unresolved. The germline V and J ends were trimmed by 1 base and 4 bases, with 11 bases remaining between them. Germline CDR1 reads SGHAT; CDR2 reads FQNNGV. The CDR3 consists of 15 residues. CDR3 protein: CASSLGGYRYNEQFF. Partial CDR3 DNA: TGTGCCAGCAGCTTAGGCGGCTACCGTTACAATGAG. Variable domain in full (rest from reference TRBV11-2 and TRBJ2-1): EAGVAQSPRYKIIEKRQSVAFWCNPISGHATLYWYQQILGQGPKLLIQFQNNGVVDDSQLPKDRFSAERLKGVDSTLKIQPAKLEDSAVYLCASSLGGYRYNEQFFGPGTRLTVL.

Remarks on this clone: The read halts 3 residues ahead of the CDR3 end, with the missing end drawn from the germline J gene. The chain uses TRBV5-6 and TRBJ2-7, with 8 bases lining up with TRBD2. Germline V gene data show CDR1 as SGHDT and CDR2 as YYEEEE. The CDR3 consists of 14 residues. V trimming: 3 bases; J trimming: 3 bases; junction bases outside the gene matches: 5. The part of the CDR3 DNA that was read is TGTGCCAGCAGCTCGGGACTAGTGGGCTACGAG. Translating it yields CASSSGLVGYE. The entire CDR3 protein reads CASSSGLVGYEQYF.

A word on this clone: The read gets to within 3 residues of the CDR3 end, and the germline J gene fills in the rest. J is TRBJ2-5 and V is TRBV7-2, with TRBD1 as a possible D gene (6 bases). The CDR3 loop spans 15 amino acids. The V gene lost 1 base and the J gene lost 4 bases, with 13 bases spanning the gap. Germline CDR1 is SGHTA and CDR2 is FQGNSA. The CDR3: CASSLVTGLRETQYF. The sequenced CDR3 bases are TGTGCCAGCAGCTTAGTAACAGGGCTCAGAGAGACC.

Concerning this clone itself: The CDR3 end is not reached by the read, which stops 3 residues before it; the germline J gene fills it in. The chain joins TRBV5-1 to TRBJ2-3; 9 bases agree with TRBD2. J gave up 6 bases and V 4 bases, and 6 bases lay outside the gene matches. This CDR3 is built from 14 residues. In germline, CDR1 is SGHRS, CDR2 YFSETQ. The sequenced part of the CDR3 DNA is TGCGCCAGCAGCAGGAGCGGGGGGTTGGATACG. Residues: CASSRSGGLDT. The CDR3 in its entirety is CASSRSGGLDTQYF. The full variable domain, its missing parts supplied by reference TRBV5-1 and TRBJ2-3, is KAGVTQTPRYLIKTRGQQVTLSCSPISGHRSVSWYQQTPGQGLQFLFEYFSETQRNKGNFPGRFSGRQFSNSRSEMNVSTLELGDSALYLCASSRSGGLDTQYFGPGTRLTVL.

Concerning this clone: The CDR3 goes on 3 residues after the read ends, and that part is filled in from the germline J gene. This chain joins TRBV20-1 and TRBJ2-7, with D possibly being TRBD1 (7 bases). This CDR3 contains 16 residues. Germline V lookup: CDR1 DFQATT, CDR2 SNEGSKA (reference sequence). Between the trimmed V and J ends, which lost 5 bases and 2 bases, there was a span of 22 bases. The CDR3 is CSAFPLGRGRTYEQYF. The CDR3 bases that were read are TGCAGTGCTTTCCCCCTGGGCAGGGGGAGGACCTACGAG.

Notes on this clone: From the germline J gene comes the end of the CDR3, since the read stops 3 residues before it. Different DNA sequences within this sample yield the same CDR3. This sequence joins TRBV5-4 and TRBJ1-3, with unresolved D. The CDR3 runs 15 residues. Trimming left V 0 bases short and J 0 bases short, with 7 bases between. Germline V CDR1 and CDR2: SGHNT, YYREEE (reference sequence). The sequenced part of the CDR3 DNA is TGTGCCAGCAGCTTGGAACAGAACTCTGGAAACACC. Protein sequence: CASSLEQNSGNT. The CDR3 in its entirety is CASSLEQNSGNTIYF.

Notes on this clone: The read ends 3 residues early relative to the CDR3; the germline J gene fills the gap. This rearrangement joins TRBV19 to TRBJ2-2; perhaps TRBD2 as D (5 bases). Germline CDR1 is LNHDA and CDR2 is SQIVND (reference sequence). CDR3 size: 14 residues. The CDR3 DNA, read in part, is TGTGCCAGTAGTCCGGGGATCCCCAGTTCACCG. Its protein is CASSPGIPSSP. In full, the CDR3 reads CASSPGIPSSPLFF.

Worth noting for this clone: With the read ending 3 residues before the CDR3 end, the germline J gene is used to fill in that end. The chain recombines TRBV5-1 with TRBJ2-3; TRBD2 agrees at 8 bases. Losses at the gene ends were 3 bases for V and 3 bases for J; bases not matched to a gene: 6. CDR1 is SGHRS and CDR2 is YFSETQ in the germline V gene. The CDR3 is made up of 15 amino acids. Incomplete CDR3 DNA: TGCGCCAGCAGCTCTCGGGGGGGGGCAACAGATACG. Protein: CASSSRGGATDT. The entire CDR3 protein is CASSSRGGATDTQYF.

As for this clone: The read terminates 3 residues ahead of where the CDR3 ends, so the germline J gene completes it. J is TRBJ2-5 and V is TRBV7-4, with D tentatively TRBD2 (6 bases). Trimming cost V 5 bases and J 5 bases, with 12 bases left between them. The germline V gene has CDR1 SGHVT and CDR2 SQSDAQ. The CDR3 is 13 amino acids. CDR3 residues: CASSRGTVETQYF. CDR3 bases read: TGTGCCAGCAGCCGGGGGACGGTGGAGACC. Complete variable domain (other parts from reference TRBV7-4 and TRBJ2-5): GAGVSQSPRYKVAKRGRDVALRCDSISGHVTLYWYRQTLGQGSEVLTYSQSDAQRDKSGRPSGRFSAERPERSVSTLKIQRTEQGDSAVYLCASSRGTVETQYFGPGTRLLVL.

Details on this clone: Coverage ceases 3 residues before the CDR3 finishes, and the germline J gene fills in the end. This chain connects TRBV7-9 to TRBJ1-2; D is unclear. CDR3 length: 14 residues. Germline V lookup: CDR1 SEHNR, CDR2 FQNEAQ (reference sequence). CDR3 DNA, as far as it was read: TGTGCCAGCAGCGTAGTAAGGCCCGACAATGAC. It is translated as CASSVVRPDND. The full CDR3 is CASSVVRPDNDYTF.

The CDR3 DNA, read in part, is TGCAGTGCGCCGAATAATCGTCAGGGTGGAAACACC. This gives the protein CSAPNNRQGGNT. The whole CDR3 protein reads CSAPNNRQGGNTIYF. This chain connects TRBV20-1 to TRBJ1-3, with a tentative D call TRBD1 (5 bases). The CDR3 end falls 3 residues outside the read, so it is completed with the germline J gene. Trimming stripped 6 bases from V and 3 bases from J, with 18 bases between. CDR3 length equals 15 residues. Per germline, CDR1 DFQATT and CDR2 SNEGSKA (reference sequence).

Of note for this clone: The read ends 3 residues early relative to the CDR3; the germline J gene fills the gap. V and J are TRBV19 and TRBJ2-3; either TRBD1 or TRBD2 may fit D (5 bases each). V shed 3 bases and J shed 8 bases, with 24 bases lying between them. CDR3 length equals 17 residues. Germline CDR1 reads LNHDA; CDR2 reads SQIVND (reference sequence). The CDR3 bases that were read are TGTGCCAGTAGTATGGGAGCTTCAGGGATCCGACCAGGTACG. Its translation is CASSMGASGIRPGT. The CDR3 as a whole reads CASSMGASGIRPGTQYF.

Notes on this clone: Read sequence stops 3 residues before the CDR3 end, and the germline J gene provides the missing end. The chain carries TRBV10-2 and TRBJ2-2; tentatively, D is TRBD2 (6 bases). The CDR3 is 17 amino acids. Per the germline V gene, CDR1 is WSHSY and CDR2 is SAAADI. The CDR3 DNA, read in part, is TGCGCCAGCAGTTACTCGAGTGTATCGGGGGTCGGTGAAAAG. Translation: CASSYSSVSGVGEK. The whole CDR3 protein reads CASSYSSVSGVGEKLFF.

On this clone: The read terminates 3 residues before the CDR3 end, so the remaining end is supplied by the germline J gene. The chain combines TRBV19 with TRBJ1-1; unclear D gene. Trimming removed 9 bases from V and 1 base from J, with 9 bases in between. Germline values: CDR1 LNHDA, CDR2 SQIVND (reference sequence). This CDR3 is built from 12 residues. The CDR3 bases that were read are TGTGCCAGCGGGGTAGGGAACACTGAA. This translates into CASGVGNTE. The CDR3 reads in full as CASGVGNTEAFF.

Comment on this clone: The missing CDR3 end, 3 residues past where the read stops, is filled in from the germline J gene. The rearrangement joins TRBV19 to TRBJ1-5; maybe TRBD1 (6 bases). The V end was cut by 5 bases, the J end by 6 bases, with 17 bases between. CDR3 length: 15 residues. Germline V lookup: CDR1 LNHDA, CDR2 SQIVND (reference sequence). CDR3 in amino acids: CASSVQGGKGQPQHF. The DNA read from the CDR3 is TGTGCCAGTAGTGTTCAAGGGGGAAAGGGTCAGCCC.

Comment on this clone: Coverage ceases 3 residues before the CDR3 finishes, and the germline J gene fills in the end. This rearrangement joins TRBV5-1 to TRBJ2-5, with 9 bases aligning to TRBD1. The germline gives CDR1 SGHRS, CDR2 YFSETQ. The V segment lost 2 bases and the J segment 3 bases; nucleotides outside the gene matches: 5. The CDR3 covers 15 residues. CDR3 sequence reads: CASSFTTGGEETQYF. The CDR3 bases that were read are TGCGCCAGCAGCTTCACGACAGGGGGTGAAGAGACC.

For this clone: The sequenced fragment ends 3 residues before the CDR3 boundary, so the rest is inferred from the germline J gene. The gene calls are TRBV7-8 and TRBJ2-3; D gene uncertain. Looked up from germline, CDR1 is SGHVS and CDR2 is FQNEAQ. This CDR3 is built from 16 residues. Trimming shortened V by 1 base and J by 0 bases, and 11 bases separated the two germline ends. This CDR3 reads CASSLGLQISTDTQYF. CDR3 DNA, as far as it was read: TGTGCCAGCAGCTTAGGACTGCAGATTAGCACAGATACG.

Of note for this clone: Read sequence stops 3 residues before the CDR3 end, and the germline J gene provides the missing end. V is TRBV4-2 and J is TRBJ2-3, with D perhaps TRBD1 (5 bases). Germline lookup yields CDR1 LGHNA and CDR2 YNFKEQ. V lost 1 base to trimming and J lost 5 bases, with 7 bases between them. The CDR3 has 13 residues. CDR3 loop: CASSQAGQDTQYF. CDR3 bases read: TGTGCCAGCAGCCAAGCAGGGCAAGATACG.

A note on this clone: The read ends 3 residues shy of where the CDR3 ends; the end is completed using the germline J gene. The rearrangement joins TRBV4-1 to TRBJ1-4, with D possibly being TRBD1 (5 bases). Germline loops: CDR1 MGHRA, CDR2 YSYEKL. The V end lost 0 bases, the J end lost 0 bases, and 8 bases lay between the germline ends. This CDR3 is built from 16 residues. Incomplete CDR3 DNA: TGCGCCAGCAGCCAAGAGGGGCTTTCAACTAATGAAAAA. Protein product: CASSQEGLSTNEK. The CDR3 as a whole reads CASSQEGLSTNEKLFF.

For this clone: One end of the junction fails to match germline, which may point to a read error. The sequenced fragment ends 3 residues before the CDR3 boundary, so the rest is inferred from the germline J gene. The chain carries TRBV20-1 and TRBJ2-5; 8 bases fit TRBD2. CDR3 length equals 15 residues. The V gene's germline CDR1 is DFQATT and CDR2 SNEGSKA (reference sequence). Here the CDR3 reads CSARRRGGHQGTQYF. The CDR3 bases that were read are TGCAGTGCTAGAAGGCGCGGGGGGCACCAAGGGACC.

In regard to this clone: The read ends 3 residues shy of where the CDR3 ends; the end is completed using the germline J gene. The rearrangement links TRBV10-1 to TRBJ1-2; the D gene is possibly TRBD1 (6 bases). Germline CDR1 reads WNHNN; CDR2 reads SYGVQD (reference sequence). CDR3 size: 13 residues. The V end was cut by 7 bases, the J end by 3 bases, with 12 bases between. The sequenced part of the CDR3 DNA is TGCGCCAGCACAACAGGGAAATACTATGGC. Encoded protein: CASTTGKYYG. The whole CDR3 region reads CASTTGKYYGYTF.

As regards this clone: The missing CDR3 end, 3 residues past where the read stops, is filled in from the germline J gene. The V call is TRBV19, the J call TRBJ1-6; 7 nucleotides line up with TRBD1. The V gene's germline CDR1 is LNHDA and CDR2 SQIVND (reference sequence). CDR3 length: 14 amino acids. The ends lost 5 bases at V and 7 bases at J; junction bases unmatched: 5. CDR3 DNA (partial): TGTGCCAGTAGTGACAGGGTCGGAAATTCACCC. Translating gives CASSDRVGNSP. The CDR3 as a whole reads CASSDRVGNSPLHF.

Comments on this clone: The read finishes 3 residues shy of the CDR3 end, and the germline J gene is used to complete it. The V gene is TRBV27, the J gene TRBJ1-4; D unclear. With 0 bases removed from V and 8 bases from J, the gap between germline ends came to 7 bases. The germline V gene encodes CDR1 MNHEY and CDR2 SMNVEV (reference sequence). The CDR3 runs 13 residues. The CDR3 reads CASSLSVGEKLFF. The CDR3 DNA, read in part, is TGTGCCAGCAGTTTATCAGTAGGGGAAAAA.

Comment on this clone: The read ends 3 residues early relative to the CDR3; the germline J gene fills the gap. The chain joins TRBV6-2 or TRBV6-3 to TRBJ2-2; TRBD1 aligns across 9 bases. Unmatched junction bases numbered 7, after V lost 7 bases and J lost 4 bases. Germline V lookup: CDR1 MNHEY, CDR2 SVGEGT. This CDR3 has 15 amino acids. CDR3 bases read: TGTGCCAGCATACAGGGGGCGATAACCACCGGGGAG. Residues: CASIQGAITTGE. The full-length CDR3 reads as CASIQGAITTGELFF.

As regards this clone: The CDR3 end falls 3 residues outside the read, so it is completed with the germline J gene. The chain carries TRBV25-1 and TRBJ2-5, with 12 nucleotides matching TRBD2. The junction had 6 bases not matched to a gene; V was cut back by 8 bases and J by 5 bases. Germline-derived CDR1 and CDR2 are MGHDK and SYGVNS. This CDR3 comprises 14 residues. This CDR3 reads CASSSGGALETQYF. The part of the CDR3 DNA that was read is TGTGCCAGCTCTAGCGGGGGGGCTCTGGAGACC.

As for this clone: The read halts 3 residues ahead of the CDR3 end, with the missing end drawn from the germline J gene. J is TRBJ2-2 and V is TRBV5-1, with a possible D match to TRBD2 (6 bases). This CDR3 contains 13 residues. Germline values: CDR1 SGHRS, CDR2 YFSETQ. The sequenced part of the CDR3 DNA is TGCGCCAGCAGTCCCCGGGACTTTTTGTTG. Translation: CASSPRDFLL. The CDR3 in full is CASSPRDFLLLFF.